This T cell receptor (beta chain) was identified in a study of shared clonotypes between healthy human individuals. This CDR3 is 16 amino acids long. Trimming cost V 0 bases and J 5 bases; bases outside gene matches: 0. Looked up from germline, CDR1 is MDHEN and CDR2 is SYDVKM. Only in-frame clones appear in the TCRdb table, and some are missing; sequencing was by immunoSEQ multiplex PCR. The table includes over a million clones, around three quarters detected once. Input material: memory CD4+ T cells from PBMCs. Subset in this sample: CD45RA-negative fraction. The V and J genes are TRBV28 and TRBJ2-1; 14 nucleotides line up with TRBD2. The clonotype was recovered from a man aged 18 to 30 in good health. Some clones in this sample may be carry-over from other donors' samples. CDR3 loop: CASSLWGLAGDNEQFF. The CDR3 region has the DNA TGTGCCAGCAGTTTATGGGGACTAGCGGGGGACAATGAGCAGTTCTTC.